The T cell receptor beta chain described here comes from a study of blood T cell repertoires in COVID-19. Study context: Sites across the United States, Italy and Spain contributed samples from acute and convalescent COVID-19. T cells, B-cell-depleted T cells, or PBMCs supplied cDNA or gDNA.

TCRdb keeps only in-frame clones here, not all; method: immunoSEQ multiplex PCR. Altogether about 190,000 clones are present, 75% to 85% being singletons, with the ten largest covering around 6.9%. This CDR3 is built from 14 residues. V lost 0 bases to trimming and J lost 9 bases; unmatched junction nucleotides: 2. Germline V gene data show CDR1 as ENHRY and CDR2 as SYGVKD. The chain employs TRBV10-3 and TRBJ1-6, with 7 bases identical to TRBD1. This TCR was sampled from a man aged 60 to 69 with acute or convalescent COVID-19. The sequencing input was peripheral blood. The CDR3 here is CAISESDRFSPLHF. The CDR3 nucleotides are TGTGCCATCAGTGAGTCGGACAGGTTTTCACCCCTCCACTTT.